The next 8 T cell receptor beta chains were all read from a single sample in a study of blood T cell repertoires in COVID-19. This table comes from immunoSEQ multiplex PCR, and its TCRdb copy is limited to in-frame clones, with some not included. The sample includes tens of thousands of clones, over 80% of them seen just once. The sequenced sample was peripheral blood. These receptors were taken from a human donor with active COVID-19. The donor label of this sample is uncertain.

This clone came up once. The rearrangement joins TRBV7-2 to TRBJ2-3, with 10 bases fitting TRBD1. V lost 4 bases, J lost 2 bases, and 6 bases stayed unmatched. Germline V gives CDR1 SGHTA, CDR2 FQGNSA. The CDR3 length is 16 residues. CDR3 sequence reads: CASSWTGTGDTDTQYF. CDR3 DNA sequence: TGTGCCAGCAGCTGGACCGGGACAGGGGACACAGATACGCAGTATTTT.

The chain combines TRBV6-5 with TRBJ2-3; TRBD2 matches at 7 bases. Germline V gene lookup returns CDR1 MNHEY and CDR2 SVGAGI. The CDR3 is made up of 13 amino acids. The trim removed 11 bases at V and 1 base at J, leaving 6 bases unmatched. The CDR3, as DNA: TGTGCCTCGGCGGCGGGAGGCACAGATACGCAGTATTTT. Translating it yields CASAAGGTDTQYF.

The chain recombines TRBV5-4 with TRBJ1-3; D is unclear. The CDR3 runs 18 residues. Per germline, CDR1 SGHNT and CDR2 YYREEE (reference sequence). V was shortened by 3 bases and J by 0 bases, with 19 bases between the two germline ends. CDR3 coding DNA: TGTGCCAGCAGCTCGGAACCCGAGGCTATACGCTCTGGAAACACCATATATTTT. Protein product: CASSSEPEAIRSGNTIYF.

This rearrangement joins TRBV3-1 (or the pseudogene TRBV3-2) to TRBJ2-7, with D maybe TRBD2 (5 bases). Trimming left V 0 bases short and J 3 bases short, with 15 bases between. CDR3 length equals 16 residues. Germline assignment: CDR1 LGHDT and CDR2 YNNKEL (reference sequence). The CDR3 loop is CASSQDRGSRYYEQYF. In DNA, the CDR3 is TGTGCCAGCAGCCAAGATCGGGGTAGCAGATACTACGAGCAGTACTTC.

This rearrangement joins TRBV4-1 to TRBJ2-5; maybe TRBD2 (6 bases). Germline values: CDR1 MGHRA, CDR2 YSYEKL. The ends were cut back, 0 bases at V and 1 base at J, with 12 bases in the middle. This CDR3 comprises 16 residues. CDR3 DNA sequence: TGCGCCAGCAGCCAAGATTTTAACGGGGGCCAAGAGACCCAGTACTTC. Amino acids: CASSQDFNGGQETQYF.

The chain couples TRBV5-5 to TRBJ2-2; a possible D gene is TRBD1 (5 bases). Germline CDR1 SGHKS, CDR2 YYEKEE (reference sequence). This CDR3 is 13 amino acids long. V lost 5 bases to trimming and J lost 4 bases, with 9 bases between them. In nucleotides, the CDR3 is TGTGCCAGCAGTTCCGACAGCACCGGGGAGCTGTTTTTT. Its protein is CASSSDSTGELFF.

The rearrangement uses TRBV5-1 and TRBJ1-1; 10 bases map to TRBD1. The V gene's germline CDR1 is SGHRS and CDR2 YFSETQ. The CDR3 consists of 14 residues. V trimming: 3 bases; J trimming: 8 bases; junction bases outside the gene matches: 7. The CDR3 DNA reads TGCGCCAGCAGCTCGCCGGGACAGGGGACAGAAGCTTTCTTT. It is translated as CASSSPGQGTEAFF.

The chain is built from TRBV6-5 and TRBJ2-7, with 7 bases fitting TRBD1. CDR1 and CDR2 from the germline V gene are MNHEY and SVGAGI. The CDR3 runs to 13 residues. The V segment lost 8 bases and the J segment 6 bases; nucleotides outside the gene matches: 10. CDR3 amino acids: CASRTGFTGEQYF. As DNA, the CDR3 is TGTGCCAGCCGGACAGGCTTCACCGGCGAGCAGTACTTC.